This record concerns one TCR beta chain sequence. Clones were sequenced by immunoSEQ multiplex PCR, and TCRdb holds only the in-frame ones, with some missing. The sample consists of around 6,100 clones, nearly 45% of them appearing once. The germline V gene encodes CDR1 MNHEY and CDR2 SMNVEV (reference sequence). This CDR3 has 16 amino acids. Trimming at V came to 4 bases and at J to 7 bases, leaving 9 bases not matched to a gene. The source of the sample is a study of neoadjuvant anti-PD-1 for oral cavity cancer. About the study: Before surgery, most patients got three to four biweekly 3 mg/kg nivolumab doses.

Patients were newly diagnosed with stage II-IVA oral cavity squamous cell carcinoma without prior systemic or radiation treatment. Sample: tumor tissue, taken before nivolumab (anti-PD-1) treatment. The receptor comes from a person aged 35 to 85 with oral cavity squamous cell carcinoma. V is TRBV27 and J is TRBJ1-5; 11 nucleotides line up with TRBD1. This chain's CDR3 is CASSSGTGGLGQPQHF. The CDR3 region has the DNA TGTGCCAGCAGTTCCGGGACAGGGGGTCTAGGACAGCCCCAGCATTTT.